This TCR beta chain was retrieved from a study of human T cells and chemical hapten exposure. The time point was: healthy volunteer bleed at 6 weeks. The total RNA was obtained from whole blood that was not fractionated. This clonotype was detected ten times or more. The V and J ends lost 4 bases and 3 bases, in that order; junction bases with no gene match: 4. CDR1 is LGHNA, CDR2 YSLEER, per germline. This CDR3 has 14 amino acids. In the library, unique molecular identifiers were attached to individual cDNA molecules. As originally analysed: The number of TCRs in each sample had a median of around 96,000 and spanned about 23,224 to 690,600. TCRdb re-derived calls from the RACE reads in MiXCR, one entry per CDR3 protein. In this record, the V and J calls reflect TCRdb's handling and not the investigators' own analysis. Found here are tens of thousands of distinct CDR3 sequences, roughly 5% of them singletons; the top ten hold 13%.

Material for sequencing was whole blood. V is TRBV4-3 and J is TRBJ2-3, with TRBD1 matching 7 bases. This TCR was sampled from a human donor in good health. Some clones in this sample may be carry-over from other donors' samples. The CDR3 nucleotides read TGCGCCAGCAGCCTAACGGACAGGACAGATACGCAGTATTTT. It translates to CASSLTDRTDTQYF.